What follows describes a single T cell receptor beta chain. The antigen is unknown. Libraries were prepared by immunoSEQ multiplex PCR; TCRdb keeps only in-frame clonotypes and omits some of them. The data show roughly 15,000 clones, around 82% seen once. The CDR3 runs 17 residues. Per germline, CDR1 SGHVS and CDR2 FQNEAQ. V dropped 5 bases and J dropped 0; count of bases not matched to a gene: 8. This sample was taken from a study of OX40 agonist ivuxolimab in advanced cancers. Study as a whole: The patients got ivuxolimab, which is an agonistic anti-OX40 (CD134) antibody.

The study's findings and limits: Also showing low normalized T-cell clonal expansion were some of the nonresponders.

This TCR was recovered from an adult with an advanced solid tumor such as melanoma, head and neck, liver or kidney cancer. The material sequenced was CD4+ or CD8+ T cells sorted from blood, taken in a trial of the OX40 agonist ivuxolimab. The chain is built from TRBV7-8 and TRBJ2-3, with 10 bases matching TRBD1. As DNA, the CDR3 is TGTGCCAGCAGCCACAGGACAGGGGGAACTAGCACAGATACGCAGTATTTT. Protein product: CASSHRTGGTSTDTQYF.